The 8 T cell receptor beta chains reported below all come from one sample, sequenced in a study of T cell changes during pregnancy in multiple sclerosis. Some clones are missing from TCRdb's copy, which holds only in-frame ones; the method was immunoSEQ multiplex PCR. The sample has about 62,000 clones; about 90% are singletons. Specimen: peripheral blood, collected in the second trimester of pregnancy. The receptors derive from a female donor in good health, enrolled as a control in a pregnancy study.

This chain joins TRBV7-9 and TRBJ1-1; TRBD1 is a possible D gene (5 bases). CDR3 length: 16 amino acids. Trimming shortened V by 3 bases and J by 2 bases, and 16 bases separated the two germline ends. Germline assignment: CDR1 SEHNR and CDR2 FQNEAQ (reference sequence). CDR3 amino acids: CASSLSSGQLNTEAFF. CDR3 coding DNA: TGTGCCAGCAGCTTGTCCTCAGGGCAGTTAAACACTGAAGCTTTCTTT.

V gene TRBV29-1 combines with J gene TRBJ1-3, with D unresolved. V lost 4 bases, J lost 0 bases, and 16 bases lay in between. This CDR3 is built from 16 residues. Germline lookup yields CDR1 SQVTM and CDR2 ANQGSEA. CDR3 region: CSVVFKGGSSGNTIYF. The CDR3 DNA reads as TGCAGCGTTGTGTTCAAGGGAGGCAGCTCTGGAAACACCATATATTTT.

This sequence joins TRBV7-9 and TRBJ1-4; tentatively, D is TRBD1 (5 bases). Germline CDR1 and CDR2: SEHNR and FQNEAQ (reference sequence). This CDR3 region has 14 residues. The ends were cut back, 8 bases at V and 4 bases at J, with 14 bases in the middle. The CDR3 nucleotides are TGTGCCAGCTTGGGGGGACCGAATAATGAAAAACTGTTTTTT. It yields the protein CASLGGPNNEKLFF.

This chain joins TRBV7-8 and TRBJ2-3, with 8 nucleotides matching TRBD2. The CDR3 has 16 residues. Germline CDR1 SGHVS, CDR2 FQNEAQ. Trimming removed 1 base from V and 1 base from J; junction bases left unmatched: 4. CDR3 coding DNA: TGTGCCAGCAGCTTAGGGGCGGGAGGCCGCACAGATACGCAGTATTTT. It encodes CASSLGAGGRTDTQYF.

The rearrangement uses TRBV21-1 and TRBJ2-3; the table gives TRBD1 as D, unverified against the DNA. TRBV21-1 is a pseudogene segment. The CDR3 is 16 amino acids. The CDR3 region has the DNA TGTGCCAGCAGCAAAGGGAGGGGGCGCGACACAGATACGCAGTATTTT. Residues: CASSKGRGRDTDTQYF.

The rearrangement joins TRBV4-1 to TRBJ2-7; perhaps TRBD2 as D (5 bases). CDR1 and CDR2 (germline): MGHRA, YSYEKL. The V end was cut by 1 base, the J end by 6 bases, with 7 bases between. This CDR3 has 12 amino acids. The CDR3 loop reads CASSQVLGEQYF. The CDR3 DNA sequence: TGCGCCAGCAGCCAAGTACTAGGCGAGCAGTACTTC.

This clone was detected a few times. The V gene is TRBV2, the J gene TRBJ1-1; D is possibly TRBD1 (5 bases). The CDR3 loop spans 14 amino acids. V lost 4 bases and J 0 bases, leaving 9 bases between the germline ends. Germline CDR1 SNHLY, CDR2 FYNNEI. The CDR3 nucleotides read TGTGCCAGCAGTGTAAGACAGTTGAACACTGAAGCTTTCTTT. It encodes CASSVRQLNTEAFF.

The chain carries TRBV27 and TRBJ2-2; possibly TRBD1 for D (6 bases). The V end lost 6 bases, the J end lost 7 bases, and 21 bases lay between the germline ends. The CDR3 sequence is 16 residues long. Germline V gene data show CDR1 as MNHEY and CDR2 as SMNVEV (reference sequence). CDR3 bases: TGTGCCAGCAGACCAAACTTCAGGGGCGGTAACGGGGAGCTGTTTTTT. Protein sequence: CASRPNFRGGNGELFF.